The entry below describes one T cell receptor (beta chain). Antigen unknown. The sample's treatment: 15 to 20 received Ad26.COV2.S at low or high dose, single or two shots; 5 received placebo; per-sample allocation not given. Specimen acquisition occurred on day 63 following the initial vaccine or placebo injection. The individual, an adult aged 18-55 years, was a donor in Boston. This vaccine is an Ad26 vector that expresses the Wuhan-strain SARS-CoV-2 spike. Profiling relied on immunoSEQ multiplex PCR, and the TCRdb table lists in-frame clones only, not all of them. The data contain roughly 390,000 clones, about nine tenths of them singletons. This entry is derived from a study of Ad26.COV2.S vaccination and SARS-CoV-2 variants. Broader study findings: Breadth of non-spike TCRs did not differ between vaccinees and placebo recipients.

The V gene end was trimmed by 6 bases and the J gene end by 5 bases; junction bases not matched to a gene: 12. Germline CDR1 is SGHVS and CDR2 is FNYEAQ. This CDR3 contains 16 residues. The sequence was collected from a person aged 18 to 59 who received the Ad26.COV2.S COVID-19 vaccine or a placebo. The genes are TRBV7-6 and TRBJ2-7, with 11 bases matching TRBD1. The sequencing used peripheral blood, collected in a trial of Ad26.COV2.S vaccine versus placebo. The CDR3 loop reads CASSSFRGQGVNEQYF. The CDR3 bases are TGTGCCAGCAGTTCCTTCCGGGGACAGGGGGTTAACGAGCAGTACTTC. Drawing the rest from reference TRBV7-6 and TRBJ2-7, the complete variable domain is GAGVSQSPRYKVTKRGQDVALRCDPISGHVSLYWYRQALGQGPEFLTYFNYEAQQDKSGLPNDRFSAERPEGSISTLTIQRTEQRDSAMYRCASSSFRGQGVNEQYFGPGTRLTVT.